Listed here is a single T cell receptor beta chain. Amplification used 60 Vbeta primers and 13 Jbeta primers. Sequencing used immunoSEQ multiplex PCR; TCRdb keeps in-frame clones, though not all of them. This table holds over 200,000 clones, over 65% found once. This sample is part of a study of cytomegalovirus exposure and HLA in healthy donors. In the study overall: Unique TCRs numbering roughly 80 million, obtained from HLA-typed donors, made up an early data release.

The junction had 3 bases not matched to a gene; V was cut back by 6 bases and J by 1 base. CDR1 is MNHEY, CDR2 SVGAGI, per germline. This CDR3 comprises 14 residues. Sequencing used PBMCs. The clonotype comes from a woman aged 60-75 years in good health and CMV-seropositive. The V gene is TRBV6-5, the J gene TRBJ2-5; 9 bases fit TRBD1. The CDR3 region is CASRLQGAQETQYF. DNA for the CDR3: TGTGCCAGCAGACTACAGGGGGCCCAAGAGACCCAGTACTTC.